A single T cell receptor (beta chain) is shown here with its context. Its target is unknown. Only CD45RO-negative cells positively selected for CCR7 counted as naive CD8 cells, so terminally differentiated effector memory CD45RA+ cells were excluded. On sorted subsets, replicate PCRs used about 180 ng DNA, or approximately 33,000 T cell genomes. The repertoire was sequenced with immunoSEQ multiplex PCR; TCRdb's copy has only in-frame clones and lacks some. The sample shows millions of clones, over 85% of them seen only once. The data derive from a study of shared clonotypes between healthy human individuals. As for the study in general: The donor pool was made up of a couple of women and three men aged 18 to 49. Study results and caveats: A small donor pool kept down the genetic and exposure-history diversity that was represented. Sharing across four donors was highest in naive CD4 (approximately 5%) and lowest in memory CD8 (approximately 0.4%).

CDR1 is SGHRS and CDR2 is YFSETQ in the germline V gene. This CDR3 region has 15 residues. The junction had 5 bases not matched to a gene; V was cut back by 2 bases and J by 0 bases. This receptor was identified in a man younger than 30 in good health. The chain joins TRBV5-1 to TRBJ2-7, with 7 positions matching TRBD1. What was sequenced was naive CD8+ T cells sorted from blood. The CDR3 DNA follows: TGCGCCAGCAGCTTATACAGGGGATCCTCCTACGAGCAGTACTTC. Translation gives CASSLYRGSSYEQYF.